This T cell receptor beta chain comes out of a study of blood T cell repertoires in COVID-19. Study information: Samples of COVID-19 (acute and convalescent) were obtained from the United States, Italy and Spain. Nucleic acid was either cDNA or gDNA, and it came from T cells, B-cell-depleted T cells, or PBMCs.

Germline V gene data show CDR1 as LNHDA and CDR2 as SQIVND (reference sequence). The CDR3 runs to 12 residues. Trimming took off 3 bases at V and 1 base at J, with 2 bases between the two ends. In the study's own analysis: Estimates of nucleated cell counts were drawn from the amplification of reference gene primers. Clones were read by immunoSEQ multiplex PCR, and TCRdb kept only the in-frame ones, dropping some. V, J and clone size are those of that table, while D and trimming were read from the DNA. The repertoire has about 110,000 clones, roughly 85% of them found once; the top ten carry about a sixth.

The chain is built from TRBV19 and TRBJ2-3, with D uncertain. The sample taken for sequencing was peripheral blood. This sequence originates from a woman aged 80 or older with active or convalescent COVID-19. CDR3 protein: CASSIGTDTQYF. DNA for the CDR3: TGTGCCAGTAGTATCGGCACAGATACGCAGTATTTT.